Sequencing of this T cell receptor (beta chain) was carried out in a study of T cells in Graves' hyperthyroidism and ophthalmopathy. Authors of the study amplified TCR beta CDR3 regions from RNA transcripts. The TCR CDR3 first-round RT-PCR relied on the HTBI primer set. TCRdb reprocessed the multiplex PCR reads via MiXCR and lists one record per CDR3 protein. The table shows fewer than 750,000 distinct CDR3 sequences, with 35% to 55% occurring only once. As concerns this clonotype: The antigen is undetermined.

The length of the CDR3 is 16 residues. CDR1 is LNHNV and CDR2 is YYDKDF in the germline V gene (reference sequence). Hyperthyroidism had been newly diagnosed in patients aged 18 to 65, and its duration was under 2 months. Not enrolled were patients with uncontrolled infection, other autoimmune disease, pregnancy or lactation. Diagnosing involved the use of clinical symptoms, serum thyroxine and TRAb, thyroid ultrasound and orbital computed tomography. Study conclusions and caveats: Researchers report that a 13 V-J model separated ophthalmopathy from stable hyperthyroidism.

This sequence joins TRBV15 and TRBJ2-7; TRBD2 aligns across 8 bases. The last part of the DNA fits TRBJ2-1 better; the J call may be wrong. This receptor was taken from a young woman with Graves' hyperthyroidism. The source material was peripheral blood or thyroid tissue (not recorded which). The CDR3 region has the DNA TGTGCCACCAGCCTCCCGGTGCTAGCGGGTCCCGATGAGCAGTTCTTC. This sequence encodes CATSLPVLAGPDEQFF.